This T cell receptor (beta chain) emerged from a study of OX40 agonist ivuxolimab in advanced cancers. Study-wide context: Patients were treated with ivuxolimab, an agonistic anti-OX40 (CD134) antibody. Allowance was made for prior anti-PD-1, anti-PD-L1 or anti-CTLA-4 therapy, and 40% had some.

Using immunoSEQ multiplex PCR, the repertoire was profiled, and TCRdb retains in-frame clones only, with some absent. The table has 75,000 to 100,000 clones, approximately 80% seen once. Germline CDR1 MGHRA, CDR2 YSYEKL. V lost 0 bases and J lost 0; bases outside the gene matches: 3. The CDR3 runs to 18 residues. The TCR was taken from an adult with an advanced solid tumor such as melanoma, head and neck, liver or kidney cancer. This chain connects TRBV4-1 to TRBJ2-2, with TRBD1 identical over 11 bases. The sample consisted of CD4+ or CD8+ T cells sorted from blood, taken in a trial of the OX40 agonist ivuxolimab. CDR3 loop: CASSQERGQGANTGELFF. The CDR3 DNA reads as TGCGCCAGCAGCCAAGAAAGGGGACAGGGGGCGAACACCGGGGAGCTGTTTTTT.